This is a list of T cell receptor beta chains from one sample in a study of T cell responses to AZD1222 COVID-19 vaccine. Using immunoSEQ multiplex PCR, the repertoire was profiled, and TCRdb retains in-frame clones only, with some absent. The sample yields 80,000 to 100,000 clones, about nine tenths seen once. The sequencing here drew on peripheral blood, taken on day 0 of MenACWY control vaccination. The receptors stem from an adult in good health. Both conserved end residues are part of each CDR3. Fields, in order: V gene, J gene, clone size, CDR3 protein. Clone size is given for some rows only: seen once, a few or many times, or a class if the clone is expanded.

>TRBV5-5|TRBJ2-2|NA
CASSPPWANTGELFF
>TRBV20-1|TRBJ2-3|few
CSVGADTQYF
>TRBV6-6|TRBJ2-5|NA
CASSPSGRQETQYF
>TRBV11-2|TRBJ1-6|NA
CASSLEAASPLHF
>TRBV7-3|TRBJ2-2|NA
CASSYSLGGTGELFF
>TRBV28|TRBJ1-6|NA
CASSFGGRLHSPLHF
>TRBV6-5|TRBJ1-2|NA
CASSYSSRGSYGYTF
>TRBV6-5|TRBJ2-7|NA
CASSYQGGTSYEQYF
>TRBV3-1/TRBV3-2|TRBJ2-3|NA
CASRHGTSGGVLSNTQYF
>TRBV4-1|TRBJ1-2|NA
CASSQAHNKVQDGYTF
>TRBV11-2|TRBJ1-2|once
CASSSQGAITYGYTF
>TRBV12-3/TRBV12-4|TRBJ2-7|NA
CASSFRYEQYF
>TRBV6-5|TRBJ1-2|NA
CASGRTGGSGYTF
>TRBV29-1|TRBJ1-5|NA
CSVDDRGIQPQHF
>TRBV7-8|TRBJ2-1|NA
CASSLDGPLDEQFF
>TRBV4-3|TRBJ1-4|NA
CASSQLDSPTNEKLFF
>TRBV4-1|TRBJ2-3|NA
CASSLGLGPLDTQYF
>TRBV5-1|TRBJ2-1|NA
CASSLAASSSSYNEQFF
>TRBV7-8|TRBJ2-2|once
CASTVTGQVGGELFF
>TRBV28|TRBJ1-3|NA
CASSLPGSSGNTIYF
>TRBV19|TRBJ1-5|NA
CASSIAIMELGQPQHF
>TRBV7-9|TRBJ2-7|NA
CASRGPYEQYF
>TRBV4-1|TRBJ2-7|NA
CASRRTGLPTYEQYF
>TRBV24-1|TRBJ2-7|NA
CATYETGGPYEQYF
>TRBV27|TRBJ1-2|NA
CASSLGRGRVGYTF
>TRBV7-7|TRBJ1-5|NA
CASSLAQGETPRRQPQHF
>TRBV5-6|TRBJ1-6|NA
CASSLVGEVGSPLHF
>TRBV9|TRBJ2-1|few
CASSSGLAGGDRQFF
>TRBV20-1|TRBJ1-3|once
CSASTGDVNTIYF
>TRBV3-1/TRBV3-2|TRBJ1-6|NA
CASSQVSAYNSPLHF
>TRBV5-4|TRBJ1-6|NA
CASSSGLGSYNSPLHF
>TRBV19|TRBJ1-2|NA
CATRRDPYNYGYTF